Below, 26 T cell receptor beta chains from the same sample are listed, as sequenced in a study of blood T cell repertoires in COVID-19. The data were produced by immunoSEQ multiplex PCR, yet TCRdb's version contains in-frame clones alone and is incomplete. Of under 200,000 clones listed, around 80% are singletons. The sample comprised peripheral blood. Receptors originate from a man in his 70s with active or convalescent COVID-19.

V and J are TRBV6-7 and TRBJ2-6; unclear D gene. TRBV6-7 is given ORF status, its function remaining uncertain. Trimming cost V 0 bases and J 4 bases, with 4 bases left between them. The CDR3 is 14 residues long. CDR3 sequence: CASSYSRGANVLTF. In nucleotides, the CDR3 is TGTGCCAGCAGTTACTCCCGGGGGGCCAACGTCCTGACTTTC.

The chain joins TRBV2 to TRBJ2-1; 7 nucleotides align to TRBD2. The CDR3 sequence is 16 residues long. Germline V gene data show CDR1 as SNHLY and CDR2 as FYNNEI. J lost 4 bases, V lost 7 bases, and 13 bases had no gene match. CDR3 coding DNA: TGTGCCAGCACCGGTCCGAGCGGGGCGTTTTACAATGAGCAGTTCTTC. Translating it yields CASTGPSGAFYNEQFF.

V is TRBV5-1 and J is TRBJ1-4, with TRBD1 matching 7 bases. V lost 6 bases to trimming and J lost 0 bases; unmatched junction nucleotides: 2. CDR3 length: 14 amino acids. Germline V CDR1 and CDR2: SGHRS, YFSETQ. CDR3 coding DNA: TGCGCCAGCATGCAGGGGGCAACTAATGAAAAACTGTTTTTT. It encodes CASMQGATNEKLFF.

J is TRBJ1-5 and V is TRBV7-9; TRBD1 matches 7 bases. The junction had 7 bases not matched to a gene; V was cut back by 8 bases and J by 6 bases. CDR1 is SEHNR, CDR2 FQNEAQ, per germline (reference sequence). The CDR3 sequence is 13 residues long. The CDR3, as DNA: TGTGCCAGCTCCCAGGGGGTCGCTCAGCCCCAGCATTTT. Protein sequence: CASSQGVAQPQHF.

This chain joins TRBV14 and TRBJ2-7; D perhaps matches TRBD2 (6 bases). The CDR3 is made up of 14 amino acids. CDR1 SGHDN and CDR2 FVKESK come from the germline V gene. The V end was cut by 2 bases, the J end by 3 bases, with 11 bases between. The CDR3 DNA reads TGTGCCAGCAGCCAATATACGGGAGACTACGAGCAGTACTTC. Its protein is CASSQYTGDYEQYF.

This chain links TRBV5-1 with TRBJ1-6; TRBD1 might be the D (6 bases). V gave up 6 bases and J gave up 10 bases, with 11 bases separating them. Germline V lookup: CDR1 SGHRS, CDR2 YFSETQ. There are 12 residues in the CDR3. DNA of the CDR3: TGCGCCAGCACCACAGGGAGCTCACCCCTCCACTTT. Translated: CASTTGSSPLHF. The full variable domain, rest sourced from reference TRBV5-1 and TRBJ1-6, is KAGVTQTPRYLIKTRGQQVTLSCSPISGHRSVSWYQQTPGQGLQFLFEYFSETQRNKGNFPGRFSGRQFSNSRSEMNVSTLELGDSALYLCASTTGSSPLHFGNGTRLTVT.

The count of this clone is one. For the CDR3, the DNA is TGTGCCAGCAGTCCCTGGGGAAAGGGGGACACTGAAGCTTTCTTT. It codes for CASSPWGKGDTEAFF. V is TRBV6-5 and J is TRBJ1-1, with a weak D call TRBD1 (6 bases). The germline gives CDR1 MNHEY, CDR2 SVGAGI. There are 15 residues in the CDR3. V was shortened by 5 bases and J by 3 bases, with 16 bases between the two germline ends.

The chain couples TRBV3-1 (or the pseudogene TRBV3-2) to TRBJ2-2; D uncertain. V was cut by 1 base and J by 5 bases, with 11 bases left in between. The CDR3 is made up of 15 amino acids. The V gene's germline CDR1 is LGHDT and CDR2 YNNKEL (reference sequence). The CDR3 coding sequence is TGTGCCAGCAGCCAAGGGCGAGCGTCGACCGGGGAGCTGTTTTTT. Translating it yields CASSQGRASTGELFF.

This clone has a handful of counts. The chain uses TRBV5-1 and TRBJ1-1; D uncertain. Trimming pared 4 bases from V and 2 bases from J, leaving 12 bases between. The CDR3 is 14 residues long. The germline gives CDR1 SGHRS, CDR2 YFSETQ. The CDR3 region has the DNA TGCGCCAGCAGCCCTCGGGAGGGTAACACTGAAGCTTTCTTT. Translated: CASSPREGNTEAFF. The complete variable domain, with remaining parts taken from reference TRBV5-1 and TRBJ1-1, reads KAGVTQTPRYLIKTRGQQVTLSCSPISGHRSVSWYQQTPGQGLQFLFEYFSETQRNKGNFPGRFSGRQFSNSRSEMNVSTLELGDSALYLCASSPREGNTEAFFGQGTRLTVV.

The CDR3 sequence: CASSAAGGGPGELFF. CDR3 in DNA: TGTGCCAGCAGCGCGGCCGGGGGGGGACCCGGGGAGCTGTTTTTT. The V gene is TRBV9, the J gene TRBJ2-2, with TRBD2 identical over 8 bases. Germline-derived CDR1 and CDR2 are SGDLS and YYNGEE. The J segment lost 6 bases and the V segment lost 3 bases, leaving 7 bases of the junction unmatched. The CDR3 is 15 amino acids.

The V gene is TRBV7-2, the J gene TRBJ1-2, with 8 bases matching TRBD1. The CDR3 is 13 amino acids. V lost 5 bases and J lost 8; bases outside the gene matches: 7. CDR1 and CDR2 from the germline V gene are SGHTA and FQGNSA. Here the CDR3 DNA reads TGTGCCAGCAGCATTCCGGACAGGGTCGGCTACACCTTC. Protein: CASSIPDRVGYTF.

The chain has TRBV6-2 or TRBV6-3 and TRBJ2-2, with TRBD2 identical over 14 bases. This CDR3 has 17 residues. Germline CDR1 reads MNHEY; CDR2 reads SVGEGT. V shed 5 bases and J 5 bases; nucleotides not matched to a gene: 7. Written as DNA, the CDR3 is TGTGCCAGCAGTGGGGGGACTAGCGGGAGTTTAACCGGGGAGCTGTTTTTT. Translated, it gives CASSGGTSGSLTGELFF.

The chain uses TRBV30 and TRBJ1-1; D is possibly TRBD1 (6 bases). Trimming cost V 5 bases and J 6 bases, with 16 bases left between them. The CDR3 covers 13 residues. Germline V gene sequence: CDR1 GTSNPN, CDR2 SVGIG (reference sequence). Here the CDR3 DNA reads TGTGCCTGGGAAACAGGGCAGTACCCTGAAGCTTTCTTT. Its translation is CAWETGQYPEAFF.

This chain uses TRBV14 with TRBJ2-5; 7 nucleotides line up with TRBD2. V lost 4 bases, J lost 1 base, and 6 bases stayed unmatched. The length of the CDR3 is 15 residues. Germline values: CDR1 SGHDN, CDR2 FVKESK. The CDR3 region has the DNA TGTGCCAGCAGCCCGCTCGGCGGGAGCCAAGAGACCCAGTACTTC. This encodes CASSPLGGSQETQYF.

The rearrangement uses TRBV4-3 and TRBJ1-4, with 8 bases that match TRBD1. Germline CDR1 is LGHNA and CDR2 is YSLEER. The V segment lost 4 bases and the J segment 8 bases; nucleotides outside the gene matches: 6. CDR3 size: 14 residues. CDR3 nucleotide sequence: TGCGCCAGCAGCCCGGACAGGGCTTCCGAAAAACTGTTTTTT. As protein: CASSPDRASEKLFF.

V and J are TRBV18 and TRBJ2-7; 10 bases align to TRBD1. This CDR3 has 14 amino acids. Per germline, CDR1 KGHSH and CDR2 LQKENI. The trim removed 3 bases at V and 6 bases at J, leaving 5 bases unmatched. DNA of the CDR3: TGTGCCAGCTCACCCGGGACAGGGGAGGGCGAGCAGTACTTC. This sequence encodes CASSPGTGEGEQYF.

This chain links TRBV6-2 or TRBV6-3 with TRBJ1-1; no definite D call. CDR3 length: 14 residues. The V gene's germline CDR1 is MNHEY and CDR2 SVGEGT. The V end lost 2 bases, the J end lost 4 bases, and 11 bases lay between the germline ends. This CDR3 reads CASSYGYSGTEAFF. The CDR3 nucleotides are TGTGCCAGCAGTTACGGATATTCGGGCACTGAAGCTTTCTTT.

The chain combines TRBV29-1 with TRBJ2-3, with D perhaps matching TRBD2 (6 bases). CDR1 SQVTM and CDR2 ANQGSEA come from the germline V gene. This CDR3 is built from 17 residues. V was shortened by 0 bases and J by 0 bases, with 16 bases between the two germline ends. The CDR3 DNA reads as TGCAGCGTTGAAGATAGGGTACGGCGGGGAAGCACAGATACGCAGTATTTT. Amino acid sequence: CSVEDRVRRGSTDTQYF.

The chain uses TRBV2 and TRBJ2-7, with TRBD1 identical over 7 bases. The J segment lost 5 bases and the V segment lost 2 bases, leaving 3 bases of the junction unmatched. The CDR3 has 13 residues. Germline V gives CDR1 SNHLY, CDR2 FYNNEI. The CDR3 DNA reads as TGTGCCAGCAGTGAATACAGGGGACACGAGCAGTACTTC. Translation: CASSEYRGHEQYF.

This clone has ten or more counts. The chain combines TRBV11-2 with TRBJ2-7; D uncertain. CDR1 is SGHAT, CDR2 FQNNGV, per germline. The length of the CDR3 is 14 residues. Trimming pared 0 bases from V and 1 base from J, leaving 7 bases between. The CDR3 region is CASSLEAASYEQYF. DNA of the CDR3: TGTGCCAGCAGCTTAGAGGCCGCATCCTACGAGCAGTACTTC.

The chain's CDR3 is CAWSVGTVNQPQHF. The CDR3 bases are TGTGCCTGGAGTGTAGGGACAGTCAATCAGCCCCAGCATTTT. J is TRBJ1-5 and V is TRBV30, with 7 bases fitting TRBD1. The CDR3 sequence is 14 residues long. Trimming at V came to 0 bases and at J to 3 bases, leaving 2 bases not matched to a gene. Germline-derived CDR1 and CDR2 are GTSNPN and SVGIG (reference sequence).

CDR3 protein: CAISGVRLGESPLHF. CDR3 sequence (DNA): TGTGCCATCAGCGGAGTGCGTTTAGGGGAATCACCCCTCCACTTT. V is TRBV10-3 and J is TRBJ1-6, with D perhaps TRBD1 (5 bases). In germline, CDR1 is ENHRY, CDR2 SYGVKD. This CDR3 spans 15 amino acids. With 6 bases removed from V and 10 bases from J, the gap between germline ends came to 19 bases.

The V gene is TRBV5-1, the J gene TRBJ2-5; the match to TRBD2 covers 11 bases. CDR3 length: 16 residues. Germline-derived CDR1 and CDR2 are SGHRS and YFSETQ. Trimming cost V 3 bases and J 4 bases; bases outside gene matches: 8. CDR3 in DNA: TGCGCCAGCAGCTCCCTTAGCGGGGGGGCCAGAGAGACCCAGTACTTC. Amino acids: CASSSLSGGARETQYF.

This clone was found a few times. Other DNA sequences in this sample translate to the same CDR3. This chain joins TRBV5-1 and TRBJ1-1, with D unclear. Trimming cost V 8 bases and J 1 base, with 9 bases left between them. CDR3 length: 12 amino acids. Germline V gives CDR1 SGHRS, CDR2 YFSETQ. CDR3 sequence reads: CASGRENTEAFF. CDR3 nucleotides: TGCGCCAGTGGTCGGGAGAACACTGAAGCTTTCTTT.

A note on this clone: Germline and junction disagree at one end, which may indicate a read error. This chain uses TRBV5-1 with TRBJ2-7; no clear D. Germline assignment: CDR1 SGHRS and CDR2 YFSETQ. CDR3 length equals 15 residues. The DNA for the CDR3 is TGCGCCAGCAGCTTGGGGGCGTCAACCTCCAACGAGCAGTACTTC. Translated, it gives CASSLGASTSNEQYF.

The V call is TRBV7-9, the J call TRBJ2-1; TRBD2 agrees at 12 bases. In germline, CDR1 is SEHNR, CDR2 FQNEAQ (reference sequence). V lost 2 bases, J lost 8 bases, and 7 bases stayed unmatched. This CDR3 region has 16 residues. Written as DNA, the CDR3 is TGTGCCAGCAGCTTACCCAAGGGACTAGCGGGCCATGAGCAGTTCTTC. Encoded protein: CASSLPKGLAGHEQFF.